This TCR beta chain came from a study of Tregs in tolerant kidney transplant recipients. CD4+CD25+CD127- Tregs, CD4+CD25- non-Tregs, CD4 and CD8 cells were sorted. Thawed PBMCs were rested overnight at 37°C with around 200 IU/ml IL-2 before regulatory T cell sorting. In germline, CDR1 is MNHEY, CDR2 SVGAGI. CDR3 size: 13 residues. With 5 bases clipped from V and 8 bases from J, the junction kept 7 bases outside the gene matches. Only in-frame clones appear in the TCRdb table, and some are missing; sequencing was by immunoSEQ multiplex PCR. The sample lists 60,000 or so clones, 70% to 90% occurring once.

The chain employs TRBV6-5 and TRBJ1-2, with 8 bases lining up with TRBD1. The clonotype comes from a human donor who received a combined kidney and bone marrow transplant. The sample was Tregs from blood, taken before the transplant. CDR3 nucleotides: TGTGCCAGCAGTCGGACAGGGAGTGGCGGCTACACCTTC. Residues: CASSRTGSGGYTF.